This TCR beta chain originates from a study of blood T cell repertoires in COVID-19 (TCRdb year 2020). Describing the broader study: Samples covering the acute and convalescent phases of COVID-19 were provided by collaborators in the United States, Italy and Spain. The material from the prospective study consisted of cDNA or gDNA derived from T cells, B-cell-depleted T cells, or PBMCs. Subjects who had been exposed to COVID-19, were actively infected with it, or had recovered from it provided the deeply sampled blood TCRbeta repertoires that made up the dataset. The repertoires were released in a freely available public database intended as a resource for research on the immune response to SARS-CoV-2. Samples came from the ongoing ImmuneRACE study (first 160 participants) plus 1,254 subjects from 6 global collaborators. The sample metadata nearly always contained a de-identified subject ID, COVID-19 status, age in years and sex. Where HLA class I and class II types were available, the types were taken from metadata supplied by the sample provider, not from assay-based typing.

TCRbeta CDR3 regions were amplified from genomic DNA using the immunoSEQ Assay, a bias-controlled multiplex PCR. In the original analysis: The number of nucleated cells in each sample was estimated from the amplification of reference gene primers within the assay. Sequence reads were collapsed and filtered to measure the absolute abundance of every unique TCRbeta CDR3 rearrangement. For each sample, productive Simpson clonality was calculated as the square root of Simpson's diversity index across productive rearrangements. This immuneACCESS table, as held by TCRdb, lists in-frame sequences with V and J called but not all clones. Of the missing ones, under half trace to an unresolved V gene in checked studies; the others have no known cause. V, J and clone size were drawn from that table, and D and trimming were deduced from the DNA. This sample has around 13,000 clones in its table, and around 90% of those were observed once. Approximately 30% of the sample comes from the top ten.

The junction carries 8 bases between V and J, which are trimmed by 2 bases and 0 bases respectively. Reading from cysteine to phenylalanine, the CDR3 counts 15 amino acids. Only the CDR3 portion is preserved as DNA: 45 bases, with reading frame beginning at the first base. The germline V gene supplies CDR1 MNHNS and CDR2 SASEGT. Collaborating institutions collected whole blood in K2EDTA tubes following their own protocols. For TCRbeta analysis, collaborator samples were shipped as frozen whole blood, as isolated PBMCs, or as DNA extracted from either sample type. What the study reported, not specific to this receptor: Clinical and demographic metadata were provided uncurated, with the amount varying by source and participant.

Turning to this clone: Its target antigen remains unknown. No much larger clonotype is one base removed from it; base qualities were not supplied.

The source of this sequence is a woman aged 70-85 years with active COVID-19. The sample was peripheral blood. The sequence joins TRBV6-1 to TRBJ1-5; no D gene can be assigned with confidence. For the CDR3, the sequence is CASSESGSSNQPQHF. The bases read TGTGCCAGCAGTGAATCGGGGTCTAGCAATCAGCCCCAGCATTTT.